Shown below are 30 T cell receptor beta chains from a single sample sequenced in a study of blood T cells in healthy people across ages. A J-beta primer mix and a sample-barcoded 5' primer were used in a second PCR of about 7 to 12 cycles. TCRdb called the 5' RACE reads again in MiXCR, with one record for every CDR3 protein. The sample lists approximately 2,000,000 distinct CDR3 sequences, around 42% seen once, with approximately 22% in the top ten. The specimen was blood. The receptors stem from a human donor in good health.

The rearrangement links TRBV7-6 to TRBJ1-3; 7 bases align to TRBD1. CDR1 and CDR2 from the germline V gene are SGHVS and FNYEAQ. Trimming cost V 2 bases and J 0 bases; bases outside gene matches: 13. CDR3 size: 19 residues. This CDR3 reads CASSLRLRGQQYSGNTIYF. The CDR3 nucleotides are TGTGCCAGCAGCTTAAGACTTCGGGGACAGCAATACTCTGGAAACACCATATATTTT.

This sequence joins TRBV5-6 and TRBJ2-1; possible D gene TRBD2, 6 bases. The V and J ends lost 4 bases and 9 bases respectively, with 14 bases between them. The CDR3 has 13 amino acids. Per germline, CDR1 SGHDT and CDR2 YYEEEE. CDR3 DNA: TGTGCCAGCAGCCAAAACCTGGGAGGTGAGCAGTTCTTC. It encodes CASSQNLGGEQFF.

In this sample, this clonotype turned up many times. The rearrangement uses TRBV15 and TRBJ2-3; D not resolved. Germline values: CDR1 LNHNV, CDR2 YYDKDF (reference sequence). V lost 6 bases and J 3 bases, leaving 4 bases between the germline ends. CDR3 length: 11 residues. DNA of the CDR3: TGTGCCACCAGAAGTACAGATACGCAGTATTTT. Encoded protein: CATRSTDTQYF.

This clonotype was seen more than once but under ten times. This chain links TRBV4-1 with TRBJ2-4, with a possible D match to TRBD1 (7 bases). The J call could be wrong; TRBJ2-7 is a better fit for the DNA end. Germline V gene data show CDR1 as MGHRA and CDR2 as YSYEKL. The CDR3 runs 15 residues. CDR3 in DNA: TGCGCCAGCAGCACCCGCAGGGGGGTTCCCTACGAGCAGTACTTC. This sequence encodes CASSTRRGVPYEQYF.

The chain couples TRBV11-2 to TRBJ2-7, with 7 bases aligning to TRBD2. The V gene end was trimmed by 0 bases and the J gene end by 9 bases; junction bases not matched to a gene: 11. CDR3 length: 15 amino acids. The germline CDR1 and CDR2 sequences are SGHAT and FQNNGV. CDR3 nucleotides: TGTGCCAGCAGCTTAGAGGGGGGAGGGCCTGGGGCGCAGTACTTC. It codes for CASSLEGGGPGAQYF.

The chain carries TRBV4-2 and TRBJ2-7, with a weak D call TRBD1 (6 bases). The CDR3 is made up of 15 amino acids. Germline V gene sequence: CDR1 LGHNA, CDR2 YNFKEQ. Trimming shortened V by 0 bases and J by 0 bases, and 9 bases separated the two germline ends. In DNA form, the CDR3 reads TGTGCCAGCAGCCAAGATCAGGGGTCCTCCTACGAGCAGTACTTC. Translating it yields CASSQDQGSSYEQYF.

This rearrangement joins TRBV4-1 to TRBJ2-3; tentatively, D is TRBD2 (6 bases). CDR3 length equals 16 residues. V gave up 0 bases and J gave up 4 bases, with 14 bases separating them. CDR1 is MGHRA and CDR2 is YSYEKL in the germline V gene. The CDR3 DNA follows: TGCGCCAGCAGCCAAGATGAGCGGTGGGGGGCAGATACGCAGTATTTT. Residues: CASSQDERWGADTQYF.

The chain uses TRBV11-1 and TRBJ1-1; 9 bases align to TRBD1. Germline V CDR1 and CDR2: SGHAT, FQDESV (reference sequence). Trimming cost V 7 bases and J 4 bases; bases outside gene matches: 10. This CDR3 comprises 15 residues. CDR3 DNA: TGTGCCAGCACCCACCCGGACAGGGGAAGCACTGAAGCTTTCTTT. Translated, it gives CASTHPDRGSTEAFF.

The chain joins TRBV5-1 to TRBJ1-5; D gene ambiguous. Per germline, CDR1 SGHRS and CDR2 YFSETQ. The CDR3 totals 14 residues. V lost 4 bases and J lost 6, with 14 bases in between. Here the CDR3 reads CASSPRVSSQPQHF. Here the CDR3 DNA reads TGCGCCAGCAGCCCCCGAGTTTCGTCTCAGCCCCAGCATTTT.

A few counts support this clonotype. The CDR3 protein is CASSQSLGTDTQYF. CDR3 nucleotides: TGTGCCAGCAGCCAATCCCTGGGGACAGATACGCAGTATTTT. The J gene is TRBJ2-3, the V gene TRBV7-3; D is ambiguous. Germline V gene data show CDR1 as SGHTA and CDR2 as FQGTGA. The CDR3 consists of 14 residues. Trimming stripped 5 bases from V and 3 bases from J, with 12 bases between.

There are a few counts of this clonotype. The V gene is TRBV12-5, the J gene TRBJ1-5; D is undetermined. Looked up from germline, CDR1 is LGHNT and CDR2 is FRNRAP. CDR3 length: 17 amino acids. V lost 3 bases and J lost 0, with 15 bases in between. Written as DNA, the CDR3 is TGTGCTAGTGGTTTTTGGCTTTTGGGCTATAGCAATCAGCCCCAGCATTTT. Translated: CASGFWLLGYSNQPQHF.

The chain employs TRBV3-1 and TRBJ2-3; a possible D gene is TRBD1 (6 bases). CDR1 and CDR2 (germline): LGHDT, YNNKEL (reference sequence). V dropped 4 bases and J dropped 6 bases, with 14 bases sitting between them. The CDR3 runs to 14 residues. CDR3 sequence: CASSPRQEGDTQYF. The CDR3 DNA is TGTGCCAGCAGCCCAAGACAGGAAGGGGATACGCAGTATTTT.

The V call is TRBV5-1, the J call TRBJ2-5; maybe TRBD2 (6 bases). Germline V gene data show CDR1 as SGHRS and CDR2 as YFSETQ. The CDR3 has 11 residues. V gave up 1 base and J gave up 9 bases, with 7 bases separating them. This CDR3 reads CASSLWEAQYF. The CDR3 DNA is TGCGCCAGCAGCTTGTGGGAGGCCCAGTACTTC.

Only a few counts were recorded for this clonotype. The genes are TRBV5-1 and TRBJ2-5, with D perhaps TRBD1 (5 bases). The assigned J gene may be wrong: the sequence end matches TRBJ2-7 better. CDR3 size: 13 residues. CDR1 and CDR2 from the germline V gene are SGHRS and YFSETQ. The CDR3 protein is CASSQTEAHEQYF. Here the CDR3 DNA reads TGCGCCAGCAGCCAGACAGAGGCCCACGAGCAGTACTTC.

CDR3 loop: CASSIQAIGNTGELFF. The CDR3 DNA reads TGTGCCAGCAGCATACAGGCTATTGGGAACACCGGGGAGCTGTTTTTT. The rearrangement uses TRBV2 and TRBJ2-2; D is possibly TRBD1 (5 bases). CDR1 and CDR2 from the germline V gene are SNHLY and FYNNEI. CDR3 length equals 16 residues. V lost 6 bases to trimming and J lost 1 base, with 15 bases between them.

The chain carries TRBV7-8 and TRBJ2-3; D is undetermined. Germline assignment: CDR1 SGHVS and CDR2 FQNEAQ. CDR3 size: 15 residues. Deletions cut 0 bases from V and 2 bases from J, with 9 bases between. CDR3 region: CASSLAVVNTDTQYF. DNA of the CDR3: TGTGCCAGCAGCTTAGCGGTTGTGAACACAGATACGCAGTATTTT.

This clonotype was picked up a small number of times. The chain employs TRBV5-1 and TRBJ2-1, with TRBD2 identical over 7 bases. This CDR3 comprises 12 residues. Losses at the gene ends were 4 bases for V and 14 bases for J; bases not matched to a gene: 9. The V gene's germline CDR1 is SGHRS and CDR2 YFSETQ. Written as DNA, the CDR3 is TGCGCCAGCAGCCTCAGCGGAAGCGGGAAGTTCTTC. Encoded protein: CASSLSGSGKFF.

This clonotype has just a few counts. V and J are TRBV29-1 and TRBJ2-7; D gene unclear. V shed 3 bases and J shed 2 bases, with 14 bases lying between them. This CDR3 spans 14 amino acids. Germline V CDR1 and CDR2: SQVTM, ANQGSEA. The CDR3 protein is CSVEGKGSPYEQYF. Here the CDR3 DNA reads TGCAGCGTTGAGGGGAAGGGCAGCCCCTACGAGCAGTACTTC.

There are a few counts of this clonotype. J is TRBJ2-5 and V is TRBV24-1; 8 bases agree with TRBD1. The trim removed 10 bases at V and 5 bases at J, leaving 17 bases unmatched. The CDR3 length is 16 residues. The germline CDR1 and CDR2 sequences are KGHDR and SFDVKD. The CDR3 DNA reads TGTGCCACGAGTTCTTCCGACAGGGGATTTGAGGAGACCCAGTACTTC. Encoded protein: CATSSSDRGFEETQYF.

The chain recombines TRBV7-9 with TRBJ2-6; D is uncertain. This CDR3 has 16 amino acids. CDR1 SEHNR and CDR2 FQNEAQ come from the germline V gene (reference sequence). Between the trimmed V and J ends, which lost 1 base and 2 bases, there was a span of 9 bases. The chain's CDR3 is CASSLGVWAGANVLTF. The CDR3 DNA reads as TGTGCCAGCAGCTTAGGAGTCTGGGCTGGGGCCAACGTCCTGACTTTC.

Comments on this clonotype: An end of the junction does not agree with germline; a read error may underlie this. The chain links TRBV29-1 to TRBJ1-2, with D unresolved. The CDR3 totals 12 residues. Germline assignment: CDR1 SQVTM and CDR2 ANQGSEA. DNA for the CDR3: TGCGGCGTTGTTGGGCTCGTCTATGGCTACACCTTC. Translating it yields CGVVGLVYGYTF.

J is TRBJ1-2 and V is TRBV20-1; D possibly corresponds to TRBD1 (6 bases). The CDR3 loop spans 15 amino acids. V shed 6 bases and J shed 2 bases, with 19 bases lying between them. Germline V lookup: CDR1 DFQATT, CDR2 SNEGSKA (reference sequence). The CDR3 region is CSAPSRGGTNYGYTF. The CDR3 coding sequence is TGCAGTGCCCCCTCCCGAGGGGGTACCAACTATGGCTACACCTTC.

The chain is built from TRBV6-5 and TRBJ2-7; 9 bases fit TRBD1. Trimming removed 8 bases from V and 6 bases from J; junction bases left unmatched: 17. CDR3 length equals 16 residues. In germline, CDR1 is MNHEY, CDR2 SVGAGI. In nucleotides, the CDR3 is TGTGCCAGCGGGATTTCGGGGACAGGGTTTATCCGCGAGCAGTACTTC. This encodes CASGISGTGFIREQYF.

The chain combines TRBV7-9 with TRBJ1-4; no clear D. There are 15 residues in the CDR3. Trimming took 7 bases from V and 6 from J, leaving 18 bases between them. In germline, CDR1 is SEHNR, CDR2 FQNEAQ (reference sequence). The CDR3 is CASTSDSWRYEKLFF. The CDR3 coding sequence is TGTGCCAGCACCTCCGATAGCTGGAGATATGAAAAACTGTTTTTT. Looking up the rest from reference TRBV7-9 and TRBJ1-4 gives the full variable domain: DTGVSQNPRHKITKRGQNVTFRCDPISEHNRLYWYRQTLGQGPEFLTYFQNEAQLEKSRLLSDRFSAERPKGSFSTLEIQRTEQGDSAMYLCASTSDSWRYEKLFFGSGTQLSVL.

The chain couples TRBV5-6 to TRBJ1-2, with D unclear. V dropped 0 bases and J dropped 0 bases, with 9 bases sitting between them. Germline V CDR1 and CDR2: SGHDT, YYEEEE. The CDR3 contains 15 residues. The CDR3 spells CASSLEHLANYGYTF. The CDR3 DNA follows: TGTGCCAGCAGCTTGGAACATCTCGCTAACTATGGCTACACCTTC.

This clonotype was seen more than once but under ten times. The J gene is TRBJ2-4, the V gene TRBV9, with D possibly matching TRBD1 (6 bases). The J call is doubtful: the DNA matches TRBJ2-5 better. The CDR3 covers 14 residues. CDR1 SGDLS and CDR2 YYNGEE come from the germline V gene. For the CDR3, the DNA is TGTGCCAGCAGCGTTCTGGGGGCAGCGGAGACCCAGTACTTC. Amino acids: CASSVLGAAETQYF.

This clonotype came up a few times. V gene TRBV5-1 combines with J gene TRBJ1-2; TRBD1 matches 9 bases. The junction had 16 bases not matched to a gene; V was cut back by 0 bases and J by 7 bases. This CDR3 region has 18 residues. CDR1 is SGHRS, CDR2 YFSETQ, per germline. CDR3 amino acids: CASSLDTGQGYFVSGYTF. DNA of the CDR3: TGCGCCAGCAGCTTGGACACGGGACAGGGTTATTTCGTCTCTGGCTACACCTTC.

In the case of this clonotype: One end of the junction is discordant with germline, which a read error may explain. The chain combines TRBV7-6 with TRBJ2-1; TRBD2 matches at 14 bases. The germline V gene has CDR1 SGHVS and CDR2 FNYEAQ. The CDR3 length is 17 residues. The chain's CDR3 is CANSPSPTSGGAGEQFF. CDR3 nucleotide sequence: TGTGCCAACAGCCCATCCCCGACTAGCGGGGGGGCAGGTGAGCAGTTCTTC. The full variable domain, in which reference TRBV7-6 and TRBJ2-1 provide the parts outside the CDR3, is GAGVSQSPRYKVTKRGQDVALRCDPISGHVSLYWYRQALGQGPEFLTYFNYEAQQDKSGLPNDRFSAERPEGSISTLTIQRTEQRDSAMYRCANSPSPTSGGAGEQFFGPGTRLTVL.

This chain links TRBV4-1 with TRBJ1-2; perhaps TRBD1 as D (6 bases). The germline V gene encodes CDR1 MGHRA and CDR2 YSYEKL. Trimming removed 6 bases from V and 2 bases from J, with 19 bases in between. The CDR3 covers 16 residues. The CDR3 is CASRSGCARGNYGYTF. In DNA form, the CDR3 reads TGCGCCAGCAGGTCAGGGTGCGCGAGGGGGAACTATGGCTACACCTTC.

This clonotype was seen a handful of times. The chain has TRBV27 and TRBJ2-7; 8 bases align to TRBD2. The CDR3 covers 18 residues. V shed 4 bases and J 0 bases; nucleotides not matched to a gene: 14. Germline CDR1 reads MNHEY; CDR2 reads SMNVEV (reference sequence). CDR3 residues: CASSSRYVSGGLSYEQYF. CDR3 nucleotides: TGTGCCAGCAGTTCCCGATACGTAAGCGGGGGCCTCTCCTACGAGCAGTACTTC.